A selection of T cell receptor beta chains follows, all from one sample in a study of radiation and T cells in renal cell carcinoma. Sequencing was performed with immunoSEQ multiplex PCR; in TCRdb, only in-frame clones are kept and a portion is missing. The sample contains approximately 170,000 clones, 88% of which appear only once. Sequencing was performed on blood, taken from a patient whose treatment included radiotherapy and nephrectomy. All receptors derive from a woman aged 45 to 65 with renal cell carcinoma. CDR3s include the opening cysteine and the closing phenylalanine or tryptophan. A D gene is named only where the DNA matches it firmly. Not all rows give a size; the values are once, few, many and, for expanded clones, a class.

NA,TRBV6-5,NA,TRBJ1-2,CASSYSFHYGYTF,TGTGCCAGCAGTTACTCCTTCCACTATGGCTACACCTTC
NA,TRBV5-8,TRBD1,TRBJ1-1,CASSGLQGDLPTFF,TGTGCCAGCAGCGGACTACAGGGGGACTTGCCAACTTTCTTT
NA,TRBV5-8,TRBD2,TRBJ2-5,CASSFGLGLAGSPGETQYF,TGTGCCAGCAGCTTTGGCCTAGGACTAGCGGGGTCCCCGGGGGAGACCCAGTACTTC
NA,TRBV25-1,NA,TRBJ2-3,CASSEMLTTADTQYF,TGTGCCAGCAGTGAAATGTTGACGACGGCAGATACGCAGTATTTT
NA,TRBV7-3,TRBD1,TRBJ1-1,CASSPDRGPYTEAFF,TGTGCCAGCAGCCCGGACAGGGGGCCTTACACTGAAGCTTTCTTT
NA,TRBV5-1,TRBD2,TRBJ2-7,CASSLTSGRNEQYF,TGCGCCAGCAGCTTGACTAGCGGGAGGAACGAGCAGTACTTC
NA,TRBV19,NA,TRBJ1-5,CASSMAGRSWDQPQHF,TGTGCCAGTAGTATGGCAGGGCGAAGTTGGGATCAGCCCCAGCATTTT
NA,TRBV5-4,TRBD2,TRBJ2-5,CASSQGGAGGETQYF,TGTGCCAGCAGCCAAGGCGGGGCGGGGGGAGAGACCCAGTACTTC
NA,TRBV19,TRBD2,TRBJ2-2,CASRDYPALAGELFF,TGTGCCAGTCGGGACTACCCGGCTCTAGCCGGGGAGCTGTTTTTT
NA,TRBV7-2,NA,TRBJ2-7,CASSLGGGFYEQYF,TGTGCCAGCAGCTTAGGTGGAGGGTTCTACGAGCAGTACTTC
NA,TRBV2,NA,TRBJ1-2,CASSGDDYGYTF,TGTGCCAGCAGTGGGGACGACTATGGCTACACCTTC
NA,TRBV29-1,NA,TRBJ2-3,CSVLADTQYF,TGCAGCGTCTTAGCGGATACGCAGTATTTT
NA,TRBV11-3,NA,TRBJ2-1,CASSLRGRGEQFF,TGTGCCAGCAGCTTAAGGGGGAGGGGTGAGCAGTTCTTC
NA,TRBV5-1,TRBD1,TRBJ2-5,CASEGTGGSETQYF,TGCGCCAGCGAAGGGACAGGGGGCAGTGAGACCCAGTACTTC
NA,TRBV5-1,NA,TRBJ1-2,CASSPGREGYRYGYTF,TGCGCCAGCAGTCCCGGTCGCGAGGGCTACCGTTATGGCTACACCTTC
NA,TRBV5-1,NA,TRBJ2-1,CASWVSGPYNEQFF,TGCGCCAGCTGGGTAAGCGGACCCTACAATGAGCAGTTCTTC
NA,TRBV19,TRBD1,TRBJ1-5,CASSGRGLGQPQHF,TGTGCCAGTAGTGGCAGGGGGTTAGGGCAGCCCCAGCATTTT
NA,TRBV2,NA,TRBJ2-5,CASSVGIGKTQYF,TGTGCCAGCAGTGTAGGGATAGGGAAGACCCAGTACTTC
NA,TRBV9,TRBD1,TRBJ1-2,CASSAGQDYGYTF,TGTGCCAGCAGCGCGGGACAGGACTATGGCTACACCTTC
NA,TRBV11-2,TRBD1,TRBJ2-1,CASSLTGSSYNEQFF,TGTGCCAGCAGCTTGACAGGGAGCTCCTACAATGAGCAGTTCTTC
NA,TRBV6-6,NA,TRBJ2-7,CASADGGPSLEQYF,TGTGCCAGCGCGGACGGGGGGCCTTCGTTGGAGCAGTACTTC
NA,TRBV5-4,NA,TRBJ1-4,CASSLAGVGEKLFF,TGTGCCAGCAGCTTGGCCGGGGTGGGTGAAAAACTGTTTTTT
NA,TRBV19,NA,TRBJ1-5,CASLGLGSNQPQHF,TGTGCCAGTCTAGGTTTGGGTAGCAATCAGCCCCAGCATTTT
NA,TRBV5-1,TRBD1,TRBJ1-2,CASSTLQGAKGSYTF,TGCGCCAGCAGCACCTTACAGGGGGCAAAGGGAAGCTACACCTTC
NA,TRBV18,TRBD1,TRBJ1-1,CASSAGQGANTEAFF,TGTGCCAGCTCAGCGGGACAGGGGGCGAACACTGAAGCTTTCTTT
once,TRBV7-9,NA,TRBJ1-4,CASSLYAGGATNEKLFF,TGTGCCAGCAGCTTATATGCCGGGGGGGCAACTAATGAAAAACTGTTTTTT
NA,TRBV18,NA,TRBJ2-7,CASSPQWMGSDEQYF,TGTGCCAGCTCACCTCAATGGATGGGGTCCGACGAGCAGTACTTC
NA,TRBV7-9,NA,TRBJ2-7,CASSPLGVSPLYEQYF,TGTGCCAGCAGCCCCCTTGGCGTTTCGCCCCTTTACGAGCAGTACTTC
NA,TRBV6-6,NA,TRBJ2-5,CASSSLQPQETQYF,TGTGCCAGCAGTTCGTTACAACCCCAAGAGACCCAGTACTTC
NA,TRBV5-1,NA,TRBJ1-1,CASSLVAGFEAFF,TGCGCCAGCAGCTTGGTTGCGGGGTTTGAAGCTTTCTTT
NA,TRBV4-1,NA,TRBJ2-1,CASSQGSEEQFF,TGCGCCAGCAGCCAGGGATCTGAGGAGCAGTTCTTC
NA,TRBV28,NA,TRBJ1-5,CASSLQRGNSNQPQHF,TGTGCCAGCAGTTTGCAGCGGGGGAATAGCAATCAGCCCCAGCATTTT
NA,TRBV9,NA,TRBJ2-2,CASSVDRSGELFF,TGTGCCAGCAGCGTAGATAGGAGCGGGGAGCTGTTTTTT
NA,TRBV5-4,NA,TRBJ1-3,CASSLVGGNTIYF,TGTGCCAGCAGCTTGGTCGGGGGGAACACCATATATTTT
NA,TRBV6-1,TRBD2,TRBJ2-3,CASSFSGGAGDTQYF,TGTGCCAGCAGTTTTAGCGGGGGGGCAGGGGATACGCAGTATTTT
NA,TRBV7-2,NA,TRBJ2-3,CASSGGWADTQYF,TGTGCCAGCAGCGGAGGCTGGGCAGATACGCAGTATTTT
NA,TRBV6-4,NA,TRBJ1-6,CASRESSYNSPLHF,TGTGCCAGCAGGGAAAGCTCCTATAATTCACCCCTCCACTTT
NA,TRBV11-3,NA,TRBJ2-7,CASSLAGKAYEQYF,TGTGCCAGCAGCTTAGCGGGCAAGGCCTACGAGCAGTACTTC
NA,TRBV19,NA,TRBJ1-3,CASTYIRDRRNTIYF,TGTGCCAGTACTTACATCAGGGATCGACGAAACACCATATATTTT
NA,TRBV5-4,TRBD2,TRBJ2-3,CASSIDSGTGTDTQYF,TGTGCCAGCAGCATCGATAGCGGGACGGGCACAGATACGCAGTATTTT
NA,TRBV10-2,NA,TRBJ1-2,CASSLTGGNYGYTF,TGCGCCAGCAGCCTAACCGGGGGGAACTATGGCTACACCTTC
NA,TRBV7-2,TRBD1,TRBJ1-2,CASSQRQGSSGYTF,TGTGCCAGCAGCCAGAGACAGGGAAGTTCTGGCTACACCTTC
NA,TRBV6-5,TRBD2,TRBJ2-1,CASTAGLAYNEQFF,TGTGCCAGCACCGCGGGACTAGCCTACAATGAGCAGTTCTTC
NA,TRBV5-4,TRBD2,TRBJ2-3,CASSLFLLFSGGGTDTQYF,TGTGCCAGCAGCTTGTTTCTGCTTTTCAGCGGGGGAGGCACAGATACGCAGTATTTT
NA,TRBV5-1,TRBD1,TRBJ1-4,CASSRGRQGNEKLFF,TGCGCCAGCAGCCGAGGACGACAGGGAAATGAAAAACTGTTTTTT
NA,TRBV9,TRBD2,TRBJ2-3,CASSGLAGARTDTQYF,TGTGCCAGCAGCGGACTAGCGGGGGCCCGCACAGATACGCAGTATTTT
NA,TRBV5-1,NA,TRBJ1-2,CASSNNGAYGYTF,TGCGCCAGCAGCAATAACGGAGCCTATGGCTACACCTTC
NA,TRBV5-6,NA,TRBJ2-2,CASSLFTGELFF,TGTGCCAGCAGCTTATTCACCGGGGAGCTGTTTTTT
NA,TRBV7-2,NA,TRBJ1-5,CASSLRGGSNQPQHF,TGTGCCAGCAGCTTAAGAGGGGGTAGCAATCAGCCCCAGCATTTT
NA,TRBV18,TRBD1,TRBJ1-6,CASSPGTGSNSPLHF,TGTGCCAGCTCACCAGGGACAGGGAGTAATTCACCCCTCCACTTT
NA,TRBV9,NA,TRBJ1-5,CASSASLGQPQHF,TGTGCCAGCAGCGCCTCGTTGGGGCAGCCCCAGCATTTT
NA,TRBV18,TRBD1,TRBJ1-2,CASSSPPQGRYGYTF,TGTGCCAGCTCATCCCCCCCACAGGGGAGGTATGGCTACACCTTC
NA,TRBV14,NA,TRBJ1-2,CASSQASPGWYGYTF,TGTGCCAGCAGCCAAGCCTCACCGGGGTGGTATGGCTACACCTTC
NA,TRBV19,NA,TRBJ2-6,CASREQGGGANVLTF,TGTGCCAGTAGGGAACAGGGAGGGGGGGCCAACGTCCTGACTTTC
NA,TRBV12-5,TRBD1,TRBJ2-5,CASGNSGTGRLGRETQYF,TGTGCTAGTGGTAACTCAGGGACAGGGCGGTTGGGTCGAGAGACCCAGTACTTC
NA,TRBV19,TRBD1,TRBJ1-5,CASRRSGTGGRRHQPQHF,TGTGCCAGTAGGAGGTCCGGGACAGGAGGAAGGCGGCATCAGCCCCAGCATTTT
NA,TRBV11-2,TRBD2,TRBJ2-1,CASSPRLAAGGVNEQFF,TGTGCCAGCAGCCCGCGACTAGCGGCGGGCGGGGTAAATGAGCAGTTCTTC
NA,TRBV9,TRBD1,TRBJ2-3,CASSVRTGASTDTQYF,TGTGCCAGCAGCGTGAGGACAGGGGCGAGCACAGATACGCAGTATTTT
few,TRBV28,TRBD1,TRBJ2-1,CASRTHGTVQFF,TGTGCCAGCAGGACGCACGGGACAGTGCAGTTCTTC